These 25 T cell receptor beta chains were sequenced from one sample in a study of blood T cell repertoires in COVID-19. Data came from immunoSEQ multiplex PCR; TCRdb stores just in-frame clones and leaves some out. Of about 100,000 clones listed, almost 80% are singletons. The sequenced material came from peripheral blood. The receptors come from a woman aged 70-85 years with acute or convalescent COVID-19.

This clone was seen a handful of times. The genes are TRBV7-3 and TRBJ2-1; TRBD2 aligns across 10 bases. This CDR3 has 16 residues. The V gene end was trimmed by 4 bases and the J gene end by 6 bases; junction bases not matched to a gene: 9. The germline V gene has CDR1 SGHTA and CDR2 FQGTGA. The chain's CDR3 is CASSSLAGQDRNEQFF. As DNA, the CDR3 is TGTGCCAGCAGCTCACTAGCGGGACAGGACCGCAATGAGCAGTTCTTC.

The chain carries TRBV5-1 and TRBJ2-5, with D maybe TRBD2 (6 bases). Trimming took 7 bases from V and 5 from J, leaving 15 bases between them. The CDR3 has 13 residues. Per germline, CDR1 SGHRS and CDR2 YFSETQ. The CDR3: CASQGLPGETQYF. CDR3 sequence (DNA): TGCGCCAGCCAGGGACTCCCTGGTGAGACCCAGTACTTC. Complete variable domain (other parts from reference TRBV5-1 and TRBJ2-5): KAGVTQTPRYLIKTRGQQVTLSCSPISGHRSVSWYQQTPGQGLQFLFEYFSETQRNKGNFPGRFSGRQFSNSRSEMNVSTLELGDSALYLCASQGLPGETQYFGPGTRLLVL.

This chain uses TRBV28 with TRBJ1-2, with D maybe TRBD1 (5 bases). This CDR3 contains 14 residues. V dropped 4 bases and J dropped 0 bases, with 9 bases sitting between them. Germline V lookup: CDR1 MDHEN, CDR2 SYDVKM. CDR3 amino acids: CASSSQAANYGYTF. In DNA, the CDR3 is TGTGCCAGCAGTTCACAGGCGGCTAACTATGGCTACACCTTC.

The J gene is TRBJ2-5, the V gene TRBV24-1; 10 nucleotides match TRBD2. The germline V gene has CDR1 KGHDR and CDR2 SFDVKD. The CDR3 runs to 17 residues. The V gene end was trimmed by 4 bases and the J gene end by 1 base; junction bases not matched to a gene: 8. CDR3 sequence reads: CATSEPSSGGRQETQYF. The CDR3 DNA reads as TGTGCCACCAGTGAACCCTCTAGCGGGGGCCGCCAAGAGACCCAGTACTTC.

This clone was observed a few times. The chain links TRBV6-5 to TRBJ1-6, with D maybe TRBD1 (6 bases). The CDR3 spans 14 residues. In germline, CDR1 is MNHEY, CDR2 SVGAGI. The CDR3 region has the DNA TGTGCTATTGGGAAGGGACAATATAATTCACCCCTCCACTTT. This translates into CAIGKGQYNSPLHF.

This clone was detected only a few times. The chain employs TRBV5-1 and TRBJ1-1; no firm D call. This CDR3 has 14 residues. V was clipped by 5 bases and J by 1 base, with 12 bases between them. Germline-derived CDR1 and CDR2 are SGHRS and YFSETQ. This CDR3 reads CASRSLVQNTEAFF. The CDR3 DNA sequence: TGCGCCAGCAGGTCACTGGTCCAGAACACTGAAGCTTTCTTT.

This clone has just one count. The rearrangement uses TRBV6-1 and TRBJ1-2, with a weak D call TRBD1 (5 bases). The CDR3 spans 19 residues. The germline V gene encodes CDR1 MNHNS and CDR2 SASEGT. V was cut by 3 bases and J by 5 bases, with 28 bases left in between. For the CDR3, the DNA is TGTGCCAGCAGTGATGGTACCCGGCCAGGGATCTTGGGACTATATGGCTACACCTTC. It encodes CASSDGTRPGILGLYGYTF.

This rearrangement joins TRBV20-1 to TRBJ1-1; D is uncertain. Per germline, CDR1 DFQATT and CDR2 SNEGSKA (reference sequence). The CDR3 contains 11 residues. V was clipped by 7 bases and J by 7 bases, with 13 bases between them. The CDR3 loop reads CSDTLSGEAFF. The DNA of the CDR3 is TGCAGTGACACACTAAGTGGTGAAGCTTTCTTT.

This clone appeared a few times. The chain links TRBV7-2 to TRBJ2-5; D is unclear. The germline V and J ends were trimmed by 1 base and 5 bases, with 5 bases remaining between them. In germline, CDR1 is SGHTA, CDR2 FQGNSA. The CDR3 covers 12 residues. CDR3 amino acids: CASSLDKETQYF. The CDR3 DNA reads TGTGCCAGCAGCTTAGACAAGGAGACCCAGTACTTC.

V gene TRBV5-1 combines with J gene TRBJ1-6, with 7 nucleotides matching TRBD1. This CDR3 contains 16 residues. Germline V CDR1 and CDR2: SGHRS, YFSETQ. Trimming cost V 0 bases and J 6 bases; bases outside gene matches: 6. Written as DNA, the CDR3 is TGCGCCAGCAGCTTGGGGTCCGGGACAGCTAATTCACCCCTCCACTTT. Protein sequence: CASSLGSGTANSPLHF.

V gene TRBV4-1 combines with J gene TRBJ2-3; D uncertain. Germline lookup yields CDR1 MGHRA and CDR2 YSYEKL. CDR3 length equals 15 residues. Trimming cost V 2 bases and J 2 bases, with 11 bases left between them. CDR3 protein: CASSQSSANTDTQYF. The CDR3 coding sequence is TGCGCCAGCAGCCAAAGCAGCGCCAACACAGATACGCAGTATTTT.

The rearrangement joins TRBV28 to TRBJ1-1; 10 positions agree with TRBD1. Germline assignment: CDR1 MDHEN and CDR2 SYDVKM. This CDR3 region has 15 residues. Trimming took 7 bases from V and 4 from J; bases not matched to a gene: 9. CDR3 nucleotide sequence: TGTGCCAGCACCCCAGGAGGACAGGGGGGCACTGAAGCTTTCTTT. This encodes CASTPGGQGGTEAFF. The full variable domain, completed using reference TRBV28 and TRBJ1-1, is DVKVTQSSRYLVKRTGEKVFLECVQDMDHENMFWYRQDPGLGLRLIYFSYDVKMKEKGDIPEGYSVSREKKERFSLILESASTNQTSMYLCASTPGGQGGTEAFFGQGTRLTVV.

The chain employs TRBV10-3 and TRBJ1-1; TRBD1 aligns across 9 bases. Germline CDR1 is ENHRY and CDR2 is SYGVKD. CDR3 size: 14 residues. J lost 4 bases, V lost 4 bases, and 4 bases had no gene match. CDR3 sequence reads: CAISGGQGSTEAFF. In nucleotides, the CDR3 is TGTGCCATCAGTGGGGGACAGGGAAGCACTGAAGCTTTCTTT.

V gene TRBV6-5 combines with J gene TRBJ2-3, with D perhaps matching TRBD2 (6 bases). The V and J ends lost 0 bases and 4 bases respectively, with 14 bases between them. The CDR3 consists of 16 residues. The germline CDR1 and CDR2 sequences are MNHEY and SVGAGI. CDR3 sequence: CASSYSPPGLADTQYF. CDR3 DNA sequence: TGTGCCAGCAGTTACTCCCCCCCGGGACTCGCAGATACGCAGTATTTT.

This clone occurred once. The chain joins TRBV28 to TRBJ2-1, with 10 bases lining up with TRBD1. The germline CDR1 and CDR2 sequences are MDHEN and SYDVKM. After removal of 6 bases from V and 4 bases from J, the junction contained 15 bases not matched to a gene. The CDR3 runs to 18 residues. This chain's CDR3 is CASSSAPGQGNTYNEQFF. The CDR3 bases are TGTGCCAGCAGCTCCGCTCCGGGACAGGGGAATACTTACAATGAGCAGTTCTTC.

This chain uses TRBV7-2 with TRBJ1-2; a possible D gene is TRBD1 (6 bases). V lost 5 bases, J lost 3 bases, and 22 bases lay in between. Germline V lookup: CDR1 SGHTA, CDR2 FQGNSA. This CDR3 is built from 17 residues. CDR3 bases: TGTGCCAGCAGCCCCATTTACAGGGTCGGGGTTGACTATGGCTACACCTTC. Amino acid sequence: CASSPIYRVGVDYGYTF.

This sequence joins TRBV5-1 and TRBJ1-2, with TRBD1 matching 9 bases. The V gene end was trimmed by 6 bases and the J gene end by 3 bases; junction bases not matched to a gene: 9. There are 15 residues in the CDR3. Germline CDR1 reads SGHRS; CDR2 reads YFSETQ. The CDR3 DNA follows: TGCGCCAGCACCCTGTACCGGGACAGGGACTATGGCTACACCTTC. It translates to CASTLYRDRDYGYTF.

The chain uses TRBV12-5 and TRBJ2-3, with 11 nucleotides matching TRBD2. The V and J ends lost 6 bases and 6 bases, in that order; junction bases with no gene match: 11. Germline V lookup: CDR1 LGHNT, CDR2 FRNRAP. CDR3 length equals 16 residues. DNA for the CDR3: TGTGCTAGTGGCTCCACTAGCGGGGGATTCTCGGATACGCAGTATTTT. The encoded protein is CASGSTSGGFSDTQYF.

The chain's CDR3 is CASTLGSPTNEKLFF. The CDR3 DNA reads TGTGCCAGCACATTGGGGAGCCCAACTAATGAAAAACTGTTTTTT. The chain carries TRBV3-1 (or the pseudogene TRBV3-2) and TRBJ1-4, with D unresolved. This CDR3 spans 15 amino acids. Trimming left V 7 bases short and J 0 bases short, with 12 bases between. Germline V gene data show CDR1 as LGHDT and CDR2 as YNNKEL (reference sequence).

J is TRBJ2-2 and V is TRBV7-9; TRBD2 matches at 8 bases. The CDR3 has 16 amino acids. Germline CDR1 and CDR2: SEHNR and FQNEAQ (reference sequence). Trimming took 0 bases from V and 4 from J; bases not matched to a gene: 4. The CDR3 bases are TGTGCCAGCAGCTTAGCCGGCGGGGGGACCACCGGGGAGCTGTTTTTT. This gives the protein CASSLAGGGTTGELFF. Complete variable domain (other parts from reference TRBV7-9 and TRBJ2-2): DTGVSQNPRHKITKRGQNVTFRCDPISEHNRLYWYRQTLGQGPEFLTYFQNEAQLEKSRLLSDRFSAERPKGSFSTLEIQRTEQGDSAMYLCASSLAGGGTTGELFFGEGSRLTVL.

The chain joins TRBV5-1 to TRBJ1-1; D gene ambiguous. The CDR3 sequence is 13 residues long. CDR1 and CDR2 (germline): SGHRS, YFSETQ. Between the trimmed V and J ends, which lost 2 bases and 1 base, there was a span of 6 bases. The CDR3 sequence: CASSFSGNTEAFF. The DNA for the CDR3 is TGCGCCAGCAGCTTTTCAGGGAACACTGAAGCTTTCTTT.

The rearrangement joins TRBV10-1 to TRBJ2-2; D is uncertain. CDR3 length: 14 amino acids. The germline CDR1 and CDR2 sequences are WNHNN and SYGVQD (reference sequence). Trimming pared 6 bases from V and 4 bases from J, leaving 12 bases between. CDR3 protein: CASRRKTSTGELFF. The CDR3 nucleotides read TGCGCCAGCAGAAGGAAGACAAGCACCGGGGAGCTGTTTTTT.

The rearrangement uses TRBV19 and TRBJ2-1; 8 nucleotides line up with TRBD1. The CDR3 runs to 15 residues. Trimming cost V 6 bases and J 7 bases; bases outside gene matches: 11. Germline V gene data show CDR1 as LNHDA and CDR2 as SQIVND (reference sequence). In DNA form, the CDR3 reads TGTGCCAGTAGGGCACCGGGACAGGAGATGAATGAGCAGTTCTTC. Its protein is CASRAPGQEMNEQFF.

The chain is built from TRBV5-1 and TRBJ2-2; D might be TRBD2 (5 bases). The CDR3 contains 14 residues. Germline loops: CDR1 SGHRS, CDR2 YFSETQ. V was trimmed by 1 base and J by 1 base, leaving 5 bases between them. CDR3 nucleotides: TGCGCCAGCAGCTTGCGGGGGAACACCGGGGAGCTGTTTTTT. This sequence encodes CASSLRGNTGELFF.

The chain has TRBV3-1 (or the pseudogene TRBV3-2) and TRBJ1-3; a possible D gene is TRBD1 (6 bases). The CDR3 covers 15 residues. Germline loops: CDR1 LGHDT, CDR2 YNNKEL (reference sequence). Between the trimmed V and J ends, which lost 5 bases and 1 base, there was a span of 12 bases. In DNA, the CDR3 is TGTGCCAGCAGCATAATACAGGGATCTGGAAACACCATATATTTT. Protein: CASSIIQGSGNTIYF.